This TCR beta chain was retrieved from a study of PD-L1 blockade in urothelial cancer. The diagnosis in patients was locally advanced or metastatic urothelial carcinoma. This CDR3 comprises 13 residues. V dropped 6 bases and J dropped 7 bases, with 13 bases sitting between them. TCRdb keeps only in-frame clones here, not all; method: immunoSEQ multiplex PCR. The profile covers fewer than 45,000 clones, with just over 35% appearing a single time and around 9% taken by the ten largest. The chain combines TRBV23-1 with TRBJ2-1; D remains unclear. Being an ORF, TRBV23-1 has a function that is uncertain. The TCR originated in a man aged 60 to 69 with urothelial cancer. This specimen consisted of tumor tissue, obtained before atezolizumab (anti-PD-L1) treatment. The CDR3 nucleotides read TGCGCCAGCAGCTTCGTAGGCAGGAATGAGCAGTTCTTC. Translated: CASSFVGRNEQFF.